This T cell receptor beta chain was profiled in a study of Graves' ophthalmopathy and Graves' hyperthyroidism. The CDR3 length is 16 residues. CDR1 KGHDR and CDR2 SFDVKD come from the germline V gene. V lost 0 bases and J lost 4, with 12 bases in between. Patients were left out if they had other autoimmune diseases, uncontrolled infections, pregnancy or lactation. The PBMCs were taken from 10 ml of fresh peripheral blood. The sequenced template was RNA, covering the TCR beta CDR3 region. Amplification began with first-round RT-PCR using HTBI primers, then second-round multiplex PCR was performed. MiXCR, run by TCRdb on the multiplex PCR reads, gives a single entry per CDR3 protein. The sample yields 450,000 or so distinct CDR3 sequences, approximately 14% seen once.

The sequence was collected from a woman aged 25 to 45 with Graves' ophthalmopathy. Sequenced sample: blood. The chain employs TRBV24-1 and TRBJ1-5; D is possibly TRBD1 (5 bases). The CDR3 bases are TGTGCCACCAGTGATTTGAATGGGGACCTAAATCAGCCCCAGCATTTT. It specifies CATSDLNGDLNQPQHF.